These T cell receptor beta chains were read from a single sample in a study of post-analysis software for immune sequencing data. TCRdb used MiXCR to reprocess the PCR reads, holding one entry per CDR3 protein. The table records hundreds of thousands of distinct CDR3 sequences, 25% to 30% of them present only once. Material for sequencing was blood. The source is a girl aged 10 to 17 with multiple sclerosis. Each CDR3 is given with its conserved first and last residue. The D gene is left open where the match is weak. Some rows have no size entry. The others give once, few or many, or a class for an expanded clone.

clone_size j_call d_call v_call cdr3_nt cdr3_aa
few TRBJ1-1 TRBD1 TRBV29-1 TGCAGCCTCAGACAGGGGACCACTGAAGCTTTCTTT CSLRQGTTEAFF
NA TRBJ2-5 NA TRBV7-6 TGTGCCAGCAGCTTATCGGGGGGACAGGTTGAGACCCAGTACTTC CASSLSGGQVETQYF
NA TRBJ1-6 NA TRBV7-2 TGTGCCAGCAGCTTAGTTTCTAGTTCACCCCTCCACTTT CASSLVSSSPLHF
many TRBJ2-5 TRBD1 TRBV4-3 TGCGCCAGCAGCCAAGGGGGACAGGCACAAGAGACCCAGTACTTC CASSQGGQAQETQYF
NA TRBJ2-1 TRBD2 TRBV24-1 TGTGCCACCAGTGATGTAGCGGGAGAACCCTACAATGAGCAGTTCTTC CATSDVAGEPYNEQFF
few TRBJ2-3 NA TRBV20-1 TGCAGTGCGAAGATTTACACAGATACGCAGTATTTT CSAKIYTDTQYF
NA TRBJ2-2 TRBD1 TRBV6-1 TGTGCCAGCGCCAGACAGGGGGGAATAACCGGGGAGCTGTTTTTT CASARQGGITGELFF
few TRBJ1-2 NA TRBV27 TGTGCCAGCAGTTTAAGCAGGGGCCCCAACTATGGCTACACCTTC CASSLSRGPNYGYTF
NA TRBJ2-7 TRBD2 TRBV29-1 TGCAGCGTTGAATCGCTAGCGGGGTCCTACGAGCGGTACTTC CSVESLAGSYERYF
NA TRBJ2-3 NA TRBV10-3 TGTGCCATCAGCGGAAAAGCAGATACGCAGTATTTT CAISGKADTQYF
NA TRBJ2-2 TRBD2 TRBV6-1 TGTGCCAGCAGCCACTTAACTAGCGGGAAAGTGGCCACCGGGGAGCTGTTTTTT CASSHLTSGKVATGELFF
few TRBJ1-2 NA TRBV2 TGTGCCAGCACGTGGCAGGGAGCCTCCGGCTACACCTTC CASTWQGASGYTF
few TRBJ1-5 NA TRBV12-3/TRBV12-4 TGTGCCAGCACTCGGGGGGGAGGGGACAATCAGCCCCAGCATTTT CASTRGGGDNQPQHF
few TRBJ1-2 NA TRBV5-1 TGCGCCAGCAGCCCCCCAAGCGACTATGGCTACACCTTC CASSPPSDYGYTF
NA TRBJ2-3 TRBD2 TRBV3-1 TGTGCCAGCAGCCTCCGGACTAGCGGGTCCCAGAGCACAGATACGCAGTATTTT CASSLRTSGSQSTDTQYF
NA TRBJ1-1 TRBD1 TRBV29-1 TGCAGCGTTGCGGACAGGGGGAACACTGAAGCTTTCTTT CSVADRGNTEAFF
NA TRBJ2-3 TRBD1 TRBV20-1 TGCAGTGCTAGAGGGGGACAGGGGGCGCGGGTAGATACGCAGTATTTT CSARGGQGARVDTQYF
NA TRBJ2-7 NA TRBV27 TGTGCCAGCAGTTTGAAGGCAGGGCCTACCTACGAGCAGTACTTC CASSLKAGPTYEQYF
few TRBJ1-2 NA TRBV12-3/TRBV12-4 TGTGCCAGCAGTTTCGGTCGAACAAAGGGCTACACCTTC CASSFGRTKGYTF
NA TRBJ2-3 NA TRBV20-1 TGCAGTGCCGCGCGGGACGATTGGGCGTCTAGCACAGATACGCAGTATTTT CSAARDDWASSTDTQYF
NA TRBJ2-5 NA TRBV5-1 TGCGCCAGCAGCCCACTGACAGCCCAAGAGACCCAGTACTTC CASSPLTAQETQYF
few TRBJ2-5 NA TRBV12-3/TRBV12-4 TGTGCCAGCAGTGGGGGGCGCTTAAGGGAGACCCAGTACTTC CASSGGRLRETQYF
NA TRBJ2-3 NA TRBV7-2 TGTGCCAGCAGCGGGGGGCGGGTCCCCGATACGCAGTATTTT CASSGGRVPDTQYF
few TRBJ2-1 NA TRBV5-1 TGCGCCAGCAGCCTCCGGACCCTCGGAGTCAATGAGCAGTTCTTC CASSLRTLGVNEQFF
many TRBJ2-5 TRBD1 TRBV29-1 TGCAGCGTTGGGGACAGGAGAGAGACCCAGTACTTC CSVGDRRETQYF
NA TRBJ1-1 NA TRBV20-1 TGCAGTGCTAGAGACACACAAGGGGTAATGAACACTGAAGCTTTCTTT CSARDTQGVMNTEAFF
NA TRBJ1-1 NA TRBV29-1 TGCAGCGTTGGACGCATTGGGAGGAACACTGAAGCTTTCTTT CSVGRIGRNTEAFF
many TRBJ2-7 NA TRBV4-3 TGCGCCAGCAGCCGAGCCGGGACTGACTCCTACGAGCAGTACTTC CASSRAGTDSYEQYF
NA TRBJ1-4 NA TRBV5-1 TGCGCCAGCAGCTTTGAGTGGGGCCCTAATGAAAAACTGTTTTTT CASSFEWGPNEKLFF
few TRBJ2-6 NA TRBV5-1 TGCGCCAGCAGCTTACCGGAGACTGGGGCCAACGTCCTGACTTTC CASSLPETGANVLTF
NA TRBJ1-2 NA TRBV27 TGTGCCAGCAGTTTTAACGCCGGGCCCTACACCTTC CASSFNAGPYTF
NA TRBJ2-3 NA TRBV20-1 TGCAGCACACCGCAGAGGGTACACACAGATACGCAGTATTTT CSTPQRVHTDTQYF
NA TRBJ2-6 NA TRBV5-1 TGCGCCAGCAGCCAACAGGACCCTGGGGCCAACGTCCTGACTTTC CASSQQDPGANVLTF
NA TRBJ1-6 NA TRBV18 TGTGCCAGCTCGACCGTGAGCTCCTATAATTCACCCCTCCACTTT CASSTVSSYNSPLHF
few TRBJ2-3 NA TRBV20-1 TGCAGTGCTAGTCTGGAAAGGGCCCTAGGGGAGTATTTT CSASLERALGEYF
few TRBJ2-3 NA TRBV12-3/TRBV12-4 TGTGCCAGCAGTCGTCTGGGGGCAGATACGCAGTATTTT CASSRLGADTQYF
few TRBJ1-5 NA TRBV12-3/TRBV12-4 TGTGCCAGCAGTTTTCGATTTCCGGGACAAAGGAATCAGCCCCAGCATTTT CASSFRFPGQRNQPQHF
few TRBJ2-7 NA TRBV28 TGTGCCAGCAGTTTGAGTCAGACCCGGCAAAGCTCCTACGAGCAGTACTTC CASSLSQTRQSSYEQYF
few TRBJ2-7 TRBD2 TRBV6-5 TGTGCCAGCAGTTCGCCTAGATCGGGACTAGCCTACGAGCAGTACTTC CASSSPRSGLAYEQYF
NA TRBJ2-1 NA TRBV13 TGTGCCAGCAGCTACTCAACTGGGGGCGGTGAGCAGTTCTTC CASSYSTGGGEQFF
NA TRBJ2-7 NA TRBV3-1 TGTGCCAGCAGCCAAGATGACGGCGGGGGCCACTCCTACAATGAGCAGTACTTC CASSQDDGGGHSYNEQYF
NA TRBJ2-3 TRBD1 TRBV20-1 TGCAGTGATCTGGACAGGTCTAGCACAGATACGCAGTATTTT CSDLDRSSTDTQYF
NA TRBJ2-3 NA TRBV20-1 TGCAGTACAGGAGGAGGCGGGAGCACAGATACGCAGTATTTT CSTGGGGSTDTQYF
NA TRBJ2-1 TRBD2 TRBV5-1 TGCGCCAGCAGCCGCAGGACTAGAAGCAATGAGCAGTTCTTC CASSRRTRSNEQFF
NA TRBJ1-2 TRBD1 TRBV12-3/TRBV12-4 TGTGCCAGCAGTGTAACAGGGGTGGGGAACTATGGCTACACCTTC CASSVTGVGNYGYTF